This TCR beta chain was sequenced during a study of regulatory T cells in long-lasting Graves disease. Germline loops: CDR1 DFQATT, CDR2 SNEGSKA (reference sequence). V was shortened by 6 bases and J by 10 bases, with 18 bases between the two germline ends. CDR3 length equals 12 residues. CDR3 regions were amplified by Arm-PCR using iRepertoire HTBI primers to build TCR beta libraries. TCRdb analysed the multiplex PCR reads with MiXCR anew, one entry per CDR3 protein. The sample comprises about 610,000 distinct CDR3 sequences, around 16% of which are singletons, and approximately 12% rests with the top ten. Documented time point: newly diagnosed GD, antithyroid drugs for less than 3 months. The TCR library was made from RNA that had been extracted from PBMCs in TRIzol. This clonotype was picked up a small number of times. The data were also submitted as part of a second study, on T cells in Graves' hyperthyroidism and ophthalmopathy. This second study notes: Blood shared most expanded thyroid clonotypes above 0.001.

This specimen was peripheral blood mononuclear cells (PBMCs), taken at new diagnosis, from a patient treated with antithyroid drugs. The receptor was derived from a man aged 18 to 35 with Graves disease. V usage is TRBV20-1 and J usage is TRBJ1-1; D perhaps matches TRBD1 (5 bases). The CDR3 region has the DNA TGCAGTGCCTCCCGGGGGGGTGATGGAGCTTTCTTT. It codes for CSASRGGDGAFF.